A single sample gave rise to the 10 T cell receptor beta chains below, sequenced in a study of regulatory T cells in long-lasting Graves disease. The time point here: newly diagnosed GD, antithyroid drugs for less than 3 months. PBMC-derived RNA was used for the TCR library. Investigators prepared the TCR beta libraries by applying iRepertoire HTBI primers and Arm-PCR of CDR3 regions. One entry per CDR3 protein results from TCRdb running MiXCR on the multiplex PCR reads. The data hold 300,000 to 400,000 distinct CDR3 sequences, with roughly a sixth observed a single time. The input for sequencing was peripheral blood mononuclear cells (PBMCs), taken at new diagnosis, from a patient treated with antithyroid drugs. All receptors derive from a female donor with Graves disease.

V and J are TRBV18 and TRBJ1-2, with D uncertain. This CDR3 is 15 amino acids long. The germline V and J ends were trimmed by 7 bases and 2 bases, with 17 bases remaining between them. Germline CDR1 and CDR2: KGHSH and LQKENI. CDR3 nucleotide sequence: TGTGCCAGCTTCACCACCGTCGGTGGGAACTATGGCTACACCTTC. Translation gives CASFTTVGGNYGYTF.

This clonotype was seen many times. The chain carries TRBV9 and TRBJ1-5, with D hard to call. The CDR3 contains 13 residues. CDR1 and CDR2 (germline): SGDLS, YYNGEE. V lost 0 bases and J lost 5, with 6 bases in between. CDR3 region: CASSVVRDQPQHF. CDR3 DNA sequence: TGTGCCAGCAGCGTAGTAAGGGATCAGCCCCAGCATTTT.

This clonotype was seen ten or more times. V and J are TRBV19 and TRBJ2-2; D is perhaps TRBD1 (6 bases). Trimming removed 7 bases from V and 4 bases from J, with 19 bases in between. The CDR3 totals 16 residues. Germline V gene data show CDR1 as LNHDA and CDR2 as SQIVND (reference sequence). CDR3 nucleotides: TGTGCCAGTAAGGGACGAACAGGGTTGGGCACCGGGGAGCTGTTTTTT. The encoded protein is CASKGRTGLGTGELFF.

Comment on this clonotype: This sequence may be a read error, since a much larger clone differs from it by one base. The chain has TRBV11-1 and TRBJ2-7; maybe TRBD2 (6 bases). The CDR3 is 16 residues long. The ends were cut back, 2 bases at V and 3 bases at J, with 17 bases in the middle. Germline assignment: CDR1 SGHAT and CDR2 FQDESV (reference sequence). CDR3 region: CASSLYRAGRIYEQYF. The CDR3, as DNA: TGTGCCAGCAGCTTATACCGCGCGGGACGGATCTACGAGCAGTACTTC.

Comments on this clonotype: A read error is likely here: a far larger clone is one base away. The chain carries TRBV7-9 and TRBJ2-5; D may be TRBD1 or TRBD2 (6 bases each). The CDR3 runs 16 residues. Germline V CDR1 and CDR2: SEHNR, FQNEAQ (reference sequence). The CDR3 nucleotides are TGTGCCAGCAGTTTGGGGGCGGGGTCAGACCAAGAGACCCAGTGCTTC. Translating gives CASSLGAGSDQETQCF. Looking up the rest from reference TRBV7-9 and TRBJ2-5 gives the full variable domain: DTGVSQNPRHKITKRGQNVTFRCDPISEHNRLYWYRQTLGQGPEFLTYFQNEAQLEKSRLLSDRFSAERPKGSFSTLEIQRTEQGDSAMYLCASSLGAGSDQETQCFGPGTRLLVL.

This clonotype was found many times. The V gene is TRBV28, the J gene TRBJ1-1, with D unclear. This CDR3 comprises 12 residues. Germline CDR1 reads MDHEN; CDR2 reads SYDVKM. With 9 bases removed from V and 3 bases from J, the gap between germline ends came to 11 bases. The CDR3 loop reads CASGGGYTEAFF. The DNA for the CDR3 is TGTGCCAGTGGAGGAGGGTACACTGAAGCTTTCTTT. The whole variable domain, remainder taken from reference TRBV28 and TRBJ1-1, is DVKVTQSSRYLVKRTGEKVFLECVQDMDHENMFWYRQDPGLGLRLIYFSYDVKMKEKGDIPEGYSVSREKKERFSLILESASTNQTSMYLCASGGGYTEAFFGQGTRLTVV.

The table lists this clonotype with many counts. The chain joins TRBV6-1 to TRBJ2-7; D possibly corresponds to TRBD2 (6 bases). The CDR3 sequence is 13 residues long. Germline CDR1 and CDR2: MNHNS and SASEGT. V shed 4 bases and J shed 2 bases, with 9 bases lying between them. The CDR3 loop is CASSAGTPYEQYF. The CDR3 DNA follows: TGTGCCAGCAGTGCCGGGACTCCCTACGAGCAGTACTTC.

This clonotype was picked up a small number of times. A much larger clone differs from this one at a single base, so this may be a read error. The rearrangement links TRBV19 to TRBJ2-3; TRBD1 matches 7 bases. CDR1 and CDR2 from the germline V gene are LNHDA and SQIVND (reference sequence). This CDR3 is built from 13 residues. After removal of 10 bases from V and 0 bases from J, the junction contained 4 bases not matched to a gene. CDR3 DNA sequence: TGTGCCACCCGACAGGGAAGCACAGATACGCAGTATTTT. It specifies CATRQGSTDTQYF.

This clonotype was seen repeatedly, ten times or more. The rearrangement joins TRBV2 to TRBJ1-1, with 10 bases matching TRBD1. Germline V CDR1 and CDR2: SNHLY, FYNNEI. J lost 3 bases, V lost 5 bases, and 12 bases had no gene match. The CDR3 covers 17 residues. CDR3 in DNA: TGTGCCAGCAGTCCGTCGACGACAGGGGGCCGGGACACTGAAGCTTTCTTT. It translates to CASSPSTTGGRDTEAFF.

This clonotype was seen at least ten times. This chain links TRBV5-1 with TRBJ2-7; D possibly corresponds to TRBD1 (7 bases). The CDR3 runs 15 residues. The V end was cut by 4 bases, the J end by 2 bases, with 16 bases between. The germline V gene encodes CDR1 SGHRS and CDR2 YFSETQ. For the CDR3, the DNA is TGCGCCAGCAGCCTGGAGGGGACAGCCGCCTACGAGCAGTACTTC. Translated: CASSLEGTAAYEQYF.